One sample yielded the 18 T cell receptor beta chains listed below, sequenced in a study of patients and donors after allogeneic stem cell transplantation. TCRdb independently ran MiXCR on the RT-PCR reads; one entry per CDR3 protein. The sample lists some 230,000 distinct CDR3 sequences, 12% to 15% occurring once. The sequenced sample consisted of blood, either unsorted or a sorted T cell fraction (not recorded which). The source is a human donor who was either an allogeneic HSCT recipient or a stem cell or donor lymphocyte infusion donor (not recorded which). It is not recorded whose cells these are; they may come from a transplant donor.

This clonotype was detected only a few times. This chain joins TRBV6-4 and TRBJ2-1; TRBD2 aligns across 12 bases. The CDR3 spans 15 residues. Germline V gives CDR1 MRHNA, CDR2 SNTAGT. J gave up 6 bases and V 0 bases, and 0 bases lay outside the gene matches. CDR3 coding DNA: TGTGCCAGCAGTGACTCGACTAGCGGGAGCAATGAGCAGTTCTTC. Residues: CASSDSTSGSNEQFF.

Only a few counts were recorded for this clonotype. The chain recombines TRBV12-3 or TRBV12-4 with TRBJ2-5; TRBD1 matches 10 bases. The CDR3 extends over 17 amino acids. V shed 4 bases and J 0 bases; nucleotides not matched to a gene: 8. CDR3 residues: CASSSPTGGMYQETQYF. The CDR3 coding sequence is TGTGCCAGCAGTTCACCGACAGGGGGCATGTACCAAGAGACCCAGTACTTC.

This clonotype was observed at least ten times. The chain is built from TRBV14 and TRBJ1-5, with D possibly being TRBD1 (6 bases). Trimming took 4 bases from V and 6 from J, leaving 22 bases between them. The CDR3 spans 17 residues. Germline lookup yields CDR1 SGHDN and CDR2 FVKESK. The CDR3 loop reads CASSLPMCRGAGQPQHF. In DNA, the CDR3 is TGTGCCAGCAGCCTACCCATGTGTAGGGGGGCGGGTCAGCCCCAGCATTTT.

The V gene is TRBV7-8, the J gene TRBJ2-2; 13 bases agree with TRBD2. Germline V gene lookup returns CDR1 SGHVS and CDR2 FQNEAQ. Germline trimming cut 5 bases from V and 1 base from J; bases unmatched to any gene: 4. This CDR3 is 17 amino acids long. As DNA, the CDR3 is TGTGCCAGCAGCCCCCGACTAGCGGGAGGGAACACCGGGGAGCTGTTTTTT. This sequence encodes CASSPRLAGGNTGELFF.

Only one count was recorded for this clonotype. The gene calls are TRBV5-6 and TRBJ2-2, with D uncertain. Deletions cut 1 base from V and 1 base from J, with 8 bases between. Germline-derived CDR1 and CDR2 are SGHDT and YYEEEE. The CDR3 loop spans 15 amino acids. In DNA form, the CDR3 reads TGTGCCAGCAGCTTGTTTGGGGTGAACACCGGGGAGCTGTTTTTT. It is translated as CASSLFGVNTGELFF.

This clonotype turned up a few times. The chain recombines TRBV6-1 with TRBJ2-2; tentative D call: TRBD2 (6 bases). The V end lost 9 bases, the J end lost 4 bases, and 21 bases lay between the germline ends. CDR1 is MNHNS and CDR2 is SASEGT in the germline V gene. The CDR3 extends over 16 amino acids. In DNA form, the CDR3 reads TGTGCCAGTGGCCGGGGTTCCTGGGGGGTCACCGGGGAGCTGTTTTTT. This gives the protein CASGRGSWGVTGELFF.

This clonotype was detected only once. This chain uses TRBV7-3 with TRBJ1-2; D call uncertain. The CDR3 sequence is 14 residues long. CDR1 is SGHTA and CDR2 is FQGTGA in the germline V gene. With 4 bases removed from V and 3 bases from J, the gap between germline ends came to 12 bases. This chain's CDR3 is CASSSTTGDYGYTF. The CDR3 DNA is TGTGCCAGCAGCTCAACTACCGGAGACTATGGCTACACCTTC.

This clonotype has ten or more counts. This chain connects TRBV14 to TRBJ2-7; 9 bases line up with TRBD2. The CDR3 totals 17 residues. Germline V gene lookup returns CDR1 SGHDN and CDR2 FVKESK. With V trimmed by 3 bases and J by 3 bases, 12 bases remained unmatched. DNA of the CDR3: TGTGCCAGCAGCCAGCGGTCTCTAGGACTAGCGAACTACGAGCAGTACTTC. Its translation is CASSQRSLGLANYEQYF.

This clonotype showed up many times. The J gene is TRBJ2-2, the V gene TRBV20-1, with 13 bases lining up with TRBD2. The CDR3 is 17 amino acids. Germline CDR1 and CDR2: DFQATT and SNEGSKA (reference sequence). The V segment lost 1 base and the J segment 5 bases; nucleotides outside the gene matches: 7. In nucleotides, the CDR3 is TGCAGTGCTAGAGTTCTGACTAGCGGGAGGACGACCGGGGAGCTGTTTTTT. Amino acid sequence: CSARVLTSGRTTGELFF.

The table lists this clonotype with many counts. CDR3 amino acids: CASSPGQGWDQPQHF. DNA for the CDR3: TGTGCCAGCAGCCCAGGACAGGGGTGGGATCAGCCCCAGCATTTT. This sequence joins TRBV12-3 or TRBV12-4 and TRBJ1-5; TRBD1 aligns across 9 bases. There are 15 residues in the CDR3. The V gene end was trimmed by 6 bases and the J gene end by 5 bases; junction bases not matched to a gene: 8.

This clonotype has just a few counts. The rearrangement links TRBV25-1 to TRBJ2-1, with 11 nucleotides matching TRBD2. The V gene end was trimmed by 6 bases and the J gene end by 7 bases; junction bases not matched to a gene: 17. The CDR3 runs 18 residues. Germline V gene lookup returns CDR1 MGHDK and CDR2 SYGVNS. The CDR3, as DNA: TGTGCCAGCAGCAACTCCGAGGGGGTGTTAGCGGGGGGGAATGAGCAGTTCTTC. Its protein is CASSNSEGVLAGGNEQFF. The full variable domain, its missing parts supplied by reference TRBV25-1 and TRBJ2-1, is EADIYQTPRYLVIGTGKKITLECSQTMGHDKMYWYQQDPGMELHLIHYSYGVNSTEKGDLSSESTVSRIRTEHFPLTLESARPSHTSQYLCASSNSEGVLAGGNEQFFGPGTRLTVL.

V usage is TRBV21-1 and J usage is TRBJ2-6; no check of the table's D call, TRBD1, against the DNA was made. TRBV21-1 corresponds to a pseudogene. This CDR3 has 17 amino acids. CDR3 sequence reads: CASSTGTACSGANVLTF. The DNA of the CDR3 is TGTGCCAGCAGTACCGGGACGGCGTGCTCTGGGGCCAACGTCCTGACTTTC.

The chain couples TRBV6-5 to TRBJ2-4, with TRBD2 identical over 10 bases. J was trimmed by 7 bases and V by 0 bases; bases with no gene match: 3. The CDR3 is made up of 15 amino acids. Germline loops: CDR1 MNHEY, CDR2 SVGAGI. CDR3: CASSYSSGRWNIQYF. In DNA form, the CDR3 reads TGTGCCAGCAGTTACTCTAGCGGGAGGTGGAACATTCAGTACTTC.

The gene calls are TRBV10-3 and TRBJ1-1, with TRBD1 as a possible D gene (6 bases). CDR3 length: 14 amino acids. Germline V gives CDR1 ENHRY, CDR2 SYGVKD. With 3 bases removed from V and 1 base from J, the gap between germline ends came to 9 bases. CDR3 sequence (DNA): TGTGCCATCAGTGACGCACAGGGGAACACTGAAGCTTTCTTT. Translation gives CAISDAQGNTEAFF.

This clonotype showed up just a few times. This chain uses TRBV5-4 with TRBJ1-6, with 7 bases fitting TRBD1. The CDR3 runs 14 residues. The germline gives CDR1 SGHNT, CDR2 YYREEE (reference sequence). Trimming at V came to 3 bases and at J to 8 bases, leaving 5 bases not matched to a gene. For the CDR3, the DNA is TGTGCCAGCAGCTACAGGGGCCCCGATTCACCCCTCCACTTT. Its protein product is CASSYRGPDSPLHF.

V is TRBV20-1 and J is TRBJ2-7; TRBD1 matches 9 bases. The V and J ends lost 5 bases and 5 bases, in that order; junction bases with no gene match: 7. The CDR3 sequence is 13 residues long. Germline assignment: CDR1 DFQATT and CDR2 SNEGSKA (reference sequence). Here the CDR3 reads CSASAGQGHEQYF. CDR3 bases: TGCAGTGCTTCCGCCGGACAGGGGCACGAGCAGTACTTC.

The sample holds a few counts of this clonotype. V is TRBV15 and J is TRBJ2-3; 13 bases fit TRBD2. The V segment lost 5 bases and the J segment 5 bases; nucleotides outside the gene matches: 1. The CDR3 has 14 amino acids. The germline V gene encodes CDR1 LNHNV and CDR2 YYDKDF (reference sequence). CDR3 bases: TGTGCCACCAGCGGACTAGCGGGAGAAGATACGCAGTATTTT. This gives the protein CATSGLAGEDTQYF.

For the CDR3, the DNA is TGTGCCAGCAGCGCCCGGGACAGGATAGGCTATGGCTACACCTTC. Translated: CASSARDRIGYGYTF. The chain is built from TRBV5-5 and TRBJ1-2; 8 bases are a match to TRBD1. V shed 4 bases, J shed 4 bases, and the junction held 9 bases outside the gene matches. The CDR3 loop spans 15 amino acids. The germline CDR1 and CDR2 sequences are SGHKS and YYEKEE (reference sequence).